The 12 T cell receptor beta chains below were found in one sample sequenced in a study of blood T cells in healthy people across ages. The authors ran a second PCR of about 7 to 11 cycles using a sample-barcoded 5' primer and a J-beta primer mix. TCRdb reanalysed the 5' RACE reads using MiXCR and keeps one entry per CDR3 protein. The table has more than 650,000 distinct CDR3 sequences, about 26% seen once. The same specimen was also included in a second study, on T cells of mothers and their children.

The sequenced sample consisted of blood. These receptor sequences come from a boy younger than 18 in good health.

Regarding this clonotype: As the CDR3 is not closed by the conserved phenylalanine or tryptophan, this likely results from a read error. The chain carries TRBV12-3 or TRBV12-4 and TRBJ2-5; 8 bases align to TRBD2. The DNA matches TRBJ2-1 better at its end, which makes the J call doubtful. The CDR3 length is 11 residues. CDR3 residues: CASSLSGAQFC. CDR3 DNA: TGTGCCAGCAGTCTTAGCGGGGCCCAGTTCTGC.

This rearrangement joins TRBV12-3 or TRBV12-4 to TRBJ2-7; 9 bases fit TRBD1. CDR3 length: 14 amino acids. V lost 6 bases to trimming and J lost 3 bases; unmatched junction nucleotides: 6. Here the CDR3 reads CASRMGQGGYEQYF. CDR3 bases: TGTGCCAGCAGGATGGGACAGGGAGGCTACGAGCAGTACTTC.

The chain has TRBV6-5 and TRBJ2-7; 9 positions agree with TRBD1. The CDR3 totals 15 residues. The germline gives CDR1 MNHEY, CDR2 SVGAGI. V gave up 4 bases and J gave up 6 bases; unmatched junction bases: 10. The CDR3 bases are TGTGCCAGCAGTTCGCGGACAGGGGATTCCGGCGAGCAGTACTTC. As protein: CASSSRTGDSGEQYF.

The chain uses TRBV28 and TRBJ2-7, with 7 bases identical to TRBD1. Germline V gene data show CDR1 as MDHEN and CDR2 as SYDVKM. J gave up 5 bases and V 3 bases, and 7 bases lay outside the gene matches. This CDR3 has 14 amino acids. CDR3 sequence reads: CASSLTGKADEQYF. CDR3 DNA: TGTGCCAGCAGTTTGACAGGGAAGGCCGACGAGCAGTACTTC.

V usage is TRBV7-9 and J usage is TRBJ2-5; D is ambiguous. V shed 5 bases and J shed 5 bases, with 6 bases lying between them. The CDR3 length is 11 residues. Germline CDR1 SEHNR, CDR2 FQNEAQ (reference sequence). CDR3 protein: CASSPYETQYF. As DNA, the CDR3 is TGTGCCAGCAGCCCCTACGAGACCCAGTACTTC.

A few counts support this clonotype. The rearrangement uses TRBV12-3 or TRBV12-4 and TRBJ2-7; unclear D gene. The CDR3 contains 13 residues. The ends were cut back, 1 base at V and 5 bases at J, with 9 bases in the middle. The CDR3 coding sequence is TGTGCCAGCAGTTTAGGGGTAATAAACGAGCAGTACTTC. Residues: CASSLGVINEQYF.

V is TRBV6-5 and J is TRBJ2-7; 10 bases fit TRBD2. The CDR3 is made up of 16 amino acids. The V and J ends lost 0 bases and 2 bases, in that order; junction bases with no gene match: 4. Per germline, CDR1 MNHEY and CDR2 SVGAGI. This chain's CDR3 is CASSYSRLAGAYEQYF. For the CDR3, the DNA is TGTGCCAGCAGTTACTCGAGGCTAGCGGGGGCCTACGAGCAGTACTTC.

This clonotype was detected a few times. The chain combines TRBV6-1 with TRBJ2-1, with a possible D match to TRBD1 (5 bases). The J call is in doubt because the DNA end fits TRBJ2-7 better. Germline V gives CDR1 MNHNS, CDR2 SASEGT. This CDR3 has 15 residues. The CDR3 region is CASSNLRDGTYEQYF. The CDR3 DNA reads TGTGCCAGCTCCAACCTCAGGGATGGAACCTACGAGCAGTACTTC.

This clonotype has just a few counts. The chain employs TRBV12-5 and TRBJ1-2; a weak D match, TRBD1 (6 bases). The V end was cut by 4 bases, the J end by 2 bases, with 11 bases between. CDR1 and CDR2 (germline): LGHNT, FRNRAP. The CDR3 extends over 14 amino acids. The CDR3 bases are TGTGCTAGTGGTTCTAGGGGGGCCAACTATGGCTACACCTTC. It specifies CASGSRGANYGYTF.

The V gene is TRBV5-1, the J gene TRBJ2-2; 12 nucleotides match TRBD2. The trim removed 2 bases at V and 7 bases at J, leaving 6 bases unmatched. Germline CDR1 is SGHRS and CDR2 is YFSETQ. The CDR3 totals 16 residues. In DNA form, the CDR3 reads TGCGCCAGCAGCTTCCCTAGCGGGGGGGCGATCGGGGAGCTGTTTTTT. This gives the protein CASSFPSGGAIGELFF.

The CDR3 sequence: CASSLGQVAYGYTF. CDR3 DNA: TGTGCCAGCAGCTTAGGCCAGGTAGCCTATGGCTACACCTTC. This rearrangement joins TRBV7-2 to TRBJ1-2; the D is unclear. V lost 1 base, J lost 4 bases, and 10 bases lay in between. CDR3 length equals 14 residues. CDR1 SGHTA and CDR2 FQGNSA come from the germline V gene.

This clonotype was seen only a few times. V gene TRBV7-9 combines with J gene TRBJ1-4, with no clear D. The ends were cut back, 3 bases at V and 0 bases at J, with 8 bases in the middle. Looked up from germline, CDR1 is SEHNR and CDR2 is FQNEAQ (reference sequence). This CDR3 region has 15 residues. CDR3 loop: CASSFTAPTNEKLFF. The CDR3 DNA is TGTGCCAGCAGCTTTACAGCGCCAACTAATGAAAAACTGTTTTTT.